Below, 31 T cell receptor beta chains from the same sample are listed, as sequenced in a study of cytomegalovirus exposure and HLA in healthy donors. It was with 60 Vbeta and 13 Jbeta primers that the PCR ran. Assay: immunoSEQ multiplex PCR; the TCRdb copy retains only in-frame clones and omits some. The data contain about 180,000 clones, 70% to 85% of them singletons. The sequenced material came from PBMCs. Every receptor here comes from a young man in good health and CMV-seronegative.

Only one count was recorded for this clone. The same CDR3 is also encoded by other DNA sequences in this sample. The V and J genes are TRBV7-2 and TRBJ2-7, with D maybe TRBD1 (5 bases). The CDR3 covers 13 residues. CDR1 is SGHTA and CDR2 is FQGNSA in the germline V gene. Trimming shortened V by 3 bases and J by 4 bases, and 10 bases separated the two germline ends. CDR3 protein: CASSFGQGYEQYF. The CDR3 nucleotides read TGTGCCAGCAGCTTTGGCCAGGGTTACGAGCAGTACTTC.

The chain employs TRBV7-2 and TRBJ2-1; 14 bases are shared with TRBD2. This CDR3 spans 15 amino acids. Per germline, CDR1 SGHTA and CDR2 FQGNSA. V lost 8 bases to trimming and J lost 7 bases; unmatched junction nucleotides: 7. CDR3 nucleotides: TGTGCCAGCGTACGACTAGCGGGAGGGGCAAATGAGCAGTTCTTC. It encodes CASVRLAGGANEQFF. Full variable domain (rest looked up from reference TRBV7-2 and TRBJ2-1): GAGVSQSPSNKVTEKGKDVELRCDPISGHTALYWYRQSLGQGLEFLIYFQGNSAPDKSGLPSDRFSAERTGGSVSTLTIQRTQQEDSAVYLCASVRLAGGANEQFFGPGTRLTVL.

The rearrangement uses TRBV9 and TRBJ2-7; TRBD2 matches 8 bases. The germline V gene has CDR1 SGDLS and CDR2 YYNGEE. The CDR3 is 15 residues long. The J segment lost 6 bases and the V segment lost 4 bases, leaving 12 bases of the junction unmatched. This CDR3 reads CASSTTSGPEAEQYF. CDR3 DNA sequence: TGTGCCAGCAGCACCACTAGCGGCCCAGAGGCCGAGCAGTACTTC. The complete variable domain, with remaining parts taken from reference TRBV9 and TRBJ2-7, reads DSGVTQTPKHLITATGQRVTLRCSPRSGDLSVYWYQQSLDQGLQFLIQYYNGEERAKGNILERFSAQQFPDLHSELNLSSLELGDSALYFCASSTTSGPEAEQYFGPGTRLTVT.

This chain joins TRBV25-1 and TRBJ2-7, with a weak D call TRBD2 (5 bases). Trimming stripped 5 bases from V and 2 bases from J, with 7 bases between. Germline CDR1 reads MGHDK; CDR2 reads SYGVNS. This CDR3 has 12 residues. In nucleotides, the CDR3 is TGTGCCAGCAGTCTCGGGGCCTACGAGCAGTACTTC. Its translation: CASSLGAYEQYF.

The CDR3 is CASSSLTREAFF. The CDR3 DNA follows: TGTGCCAGCAGTTCCCTAACGCGCGAAGCTTTCTTT. The V gene is TRBV6-5, the J gene TRBJ1-1; no clear D. Germline V gives CDR1 MNHEY, CDR2 SVGAGI. There are 12 residues in the CDR3. Trimming left V 4 bases short and J 8 bases short, with 11 bases between.

The CDR3 reads CASSLLQGTDTEAFF. CDR3 DNA: TGTGCCAGCAGCTTATTACAGGGGACCGACACTGAAGCTTTCTTT. The V gene is TRBV7-3, the J gene TRBJ1-1, with 7 bases lining up with TRBD1. This CDR3 has 15 amino acids. In germline, CDR1 is SGHTA, CDR2 FQGTGA. V was pared by 2 bases and J by 3 bases, with 6 bases of the junction left unmatched.

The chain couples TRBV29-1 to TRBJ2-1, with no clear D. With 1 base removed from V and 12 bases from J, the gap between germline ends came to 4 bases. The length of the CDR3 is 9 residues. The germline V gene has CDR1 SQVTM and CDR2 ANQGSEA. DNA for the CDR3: TGCAGCGTTGAAGGAGGGCAGTTCTTC. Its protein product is CSVEGGQFF.

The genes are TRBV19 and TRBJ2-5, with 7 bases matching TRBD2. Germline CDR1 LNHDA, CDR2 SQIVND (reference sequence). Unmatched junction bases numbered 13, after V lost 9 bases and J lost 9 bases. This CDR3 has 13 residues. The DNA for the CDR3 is TGTGCCAGCGGAGGAGGACTCCGGGAGGCCCAGTACTTC. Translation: CASGGGLREAQYF.

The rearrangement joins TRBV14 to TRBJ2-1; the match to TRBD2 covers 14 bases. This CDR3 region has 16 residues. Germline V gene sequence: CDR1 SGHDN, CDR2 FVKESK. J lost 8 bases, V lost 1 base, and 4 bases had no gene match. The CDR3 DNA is TGTGCCAGCAGCCAAGGACTAGCGGGAGGGCCCTATGAGCAGTTCTTC. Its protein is CASSQGLAGGPYEQFF.

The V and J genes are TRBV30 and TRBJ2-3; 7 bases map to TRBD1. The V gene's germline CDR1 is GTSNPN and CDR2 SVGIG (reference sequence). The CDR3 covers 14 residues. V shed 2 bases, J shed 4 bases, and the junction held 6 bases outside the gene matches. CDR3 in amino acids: CAWSTKTGSDTQYF. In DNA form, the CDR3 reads TGTGCCTGGAGTACTAAGACAGGGTCAGATACGCAGTATTTT.

CDR3: CASSVGQAVREQYF. The CDR3 nucleotides are TGTGCCAGCAGCGTAGGGCAGGCAGTTCGCGAGCAGTACTTC. The rearrangement uses TRBV9 and TRBJ2-7, with D unresolved. The CDR3 length is 14 residues. V was pared by 0 bases and J by 6 bases, with 13 bases between. Germline assignment: CDR1 SGDLS and CDR2 YYNGEE.

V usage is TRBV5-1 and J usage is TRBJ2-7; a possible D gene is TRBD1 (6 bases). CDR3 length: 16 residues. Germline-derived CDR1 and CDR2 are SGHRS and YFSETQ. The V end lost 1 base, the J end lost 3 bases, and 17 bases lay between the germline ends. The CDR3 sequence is CASSLWAGDLGYEQYF. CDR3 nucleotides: TGCGCCAGCAGCTTGTGGGCAGGGGATTTGGGCTACGAGCAGTACTTC.

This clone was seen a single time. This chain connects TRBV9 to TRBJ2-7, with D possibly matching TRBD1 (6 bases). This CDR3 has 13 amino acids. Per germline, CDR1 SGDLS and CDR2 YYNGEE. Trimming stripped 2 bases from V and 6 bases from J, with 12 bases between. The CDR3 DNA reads TGTGCCAGCAGCGTCCAACAGGGTAGCGAGCAGTACTTC. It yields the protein CASSVQQGSEQYF.

As DNA, the CDR3 is TGTGCCAGCAGCTTGGGGGTGGTGGGGGCGCCTTATCCACTGTGTAGCAATCAGCCCCAGCATTTT. Protein product: CASSLGVVGAPYPLCSNQPQHF. The rearrangement uses TRBV7-6 and TRBJ1-5; tentative D call: TRBD1 (6 bases). The V and J ends lost 3 bases and 0 bases respectively, with 30 bases between them. CDR3 length: 22 amino acids. Germline loops: CDR1 SGHVS, CDR2 FNYEAQ.

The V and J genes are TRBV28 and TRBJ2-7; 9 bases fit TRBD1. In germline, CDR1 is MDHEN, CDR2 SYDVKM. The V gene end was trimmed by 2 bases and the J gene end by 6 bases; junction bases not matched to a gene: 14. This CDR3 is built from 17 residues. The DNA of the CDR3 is TGTGCCAGCAGTTTAATGCAGGGGGGGACAGGGAGTCTCGAGCAGTACTTC. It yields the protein CASSLMQGGTGSLEQYF. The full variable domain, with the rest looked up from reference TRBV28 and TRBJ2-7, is DVKVTQSSRYLVKRTGEKVFLECVQDMDHENMFWYRQDPGLGLRLIYFSYDVKMKEKGDIPEGYSVSREKKERFSLILESASTNQTSMYLCASSLMQGGTGSLEQYFGPGTRLTVT.

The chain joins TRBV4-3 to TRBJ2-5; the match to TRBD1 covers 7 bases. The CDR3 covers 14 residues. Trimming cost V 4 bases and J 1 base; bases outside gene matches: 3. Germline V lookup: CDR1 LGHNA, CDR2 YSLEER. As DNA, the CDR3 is TGCGCCAGCAGCCGTAGACAGGGCCAAGAGACCCAGTACTTC. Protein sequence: CASSRRQGQETQYF.

Here the CDR3 reads CASSQTADNSPLHF. The DNA for the CDR3 is TGCGCCAGCAGCCAGACAGCAGATAATTCACCCCTCCACTTT. V and J are TRBV5-1 and TRBJ1-6; D is perhaps TRBD1 (5 bases). V lost 4 bases, J lost 5 bases, and 10 bases lay in between. The CDR3 extends over 14 amino acids. CDR1 is SGHRS, CDR2 YFSETQ, per germline.

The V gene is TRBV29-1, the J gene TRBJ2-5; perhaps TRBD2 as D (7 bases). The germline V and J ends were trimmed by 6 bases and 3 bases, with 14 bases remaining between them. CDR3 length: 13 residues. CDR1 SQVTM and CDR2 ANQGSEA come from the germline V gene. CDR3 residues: CSVQGGAEETQYF. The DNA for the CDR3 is TGCAGCGTCCAAGGGGGGGCGGAAGAGACCCAGTACTTC. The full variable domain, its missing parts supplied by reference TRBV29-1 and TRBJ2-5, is SAVISQKPSRDICQRGTSLTIQCQVDSQVTMMFWYRQQPGQSLTLIATANQGSEATYESGFVIDKFPISRPNLTFSTLTVSNMSPEDSSIYLCSVQGGAEETQYFGPGTRLLVL.

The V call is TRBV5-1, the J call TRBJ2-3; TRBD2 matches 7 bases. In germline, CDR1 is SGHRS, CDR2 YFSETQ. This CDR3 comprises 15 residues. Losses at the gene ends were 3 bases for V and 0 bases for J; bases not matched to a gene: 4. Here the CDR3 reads CASSYLAESTDTQYF. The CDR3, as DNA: TGCGCCAGCAGCTATCTAGCGGAAAGCACAGATACGCAGTATTTT.

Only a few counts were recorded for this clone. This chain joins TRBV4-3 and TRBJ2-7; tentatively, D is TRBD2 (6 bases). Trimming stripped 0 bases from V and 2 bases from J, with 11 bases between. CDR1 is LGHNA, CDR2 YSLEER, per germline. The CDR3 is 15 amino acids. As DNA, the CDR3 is TGCGCCAGCAGCCAAGATCCTAGCGAGGCCTACGAGCAGTACTTC. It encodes CASSQDPSEAYEQYF.

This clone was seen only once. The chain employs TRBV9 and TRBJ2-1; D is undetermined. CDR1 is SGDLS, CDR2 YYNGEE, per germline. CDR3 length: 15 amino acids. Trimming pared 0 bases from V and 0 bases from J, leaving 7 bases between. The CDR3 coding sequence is TGTGCCAGCAGCGTAGCTTATAGCTCCTACAATGAGCAGTTCTTC. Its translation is CASSVAYSSYNEQFF. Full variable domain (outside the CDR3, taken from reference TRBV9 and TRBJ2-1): DSGVTQTPKHLITATGQRVTLRCSPRSGDLSVYWYQQSLDQGLQFLIQYYNGEERAKGNILERFSAQQFPDLHSELNLSSLELGDSALYFCASSVAYSSYNEQFFGPGTRLTVL.

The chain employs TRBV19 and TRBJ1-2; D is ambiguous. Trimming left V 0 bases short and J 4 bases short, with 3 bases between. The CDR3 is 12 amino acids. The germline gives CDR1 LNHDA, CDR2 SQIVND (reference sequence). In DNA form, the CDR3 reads TGTGCCAGTAGTATAGAGAGCTATGGCTACACCTTC. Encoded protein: CASSIESYGYTF.

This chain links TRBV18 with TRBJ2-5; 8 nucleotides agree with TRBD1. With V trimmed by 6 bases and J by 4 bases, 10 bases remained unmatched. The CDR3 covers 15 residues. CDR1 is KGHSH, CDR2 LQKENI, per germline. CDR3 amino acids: CASSPQGALPETQYF. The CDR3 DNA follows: TGTGCCAGCTCCCCTCAGGGGGCGCTTCCAGAGACCCAGTACTTC.

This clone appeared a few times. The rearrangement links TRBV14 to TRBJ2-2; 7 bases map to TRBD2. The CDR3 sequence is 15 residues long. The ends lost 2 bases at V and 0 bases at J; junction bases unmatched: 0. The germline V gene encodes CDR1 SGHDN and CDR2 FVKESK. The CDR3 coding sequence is TGTGCCAGCAGCCAACGGGGGGCGAACACCGGGGAGCTGTTTTTT. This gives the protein CASSQRGANTGELFF.

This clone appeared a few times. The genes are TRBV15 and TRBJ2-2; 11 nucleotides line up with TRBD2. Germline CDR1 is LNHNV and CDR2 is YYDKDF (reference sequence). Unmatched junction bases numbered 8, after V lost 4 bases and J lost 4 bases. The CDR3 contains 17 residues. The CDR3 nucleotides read TGTGCCACCAGCAAGACTAGCGGGGAAGGTCCCACCGGGGAGCTGTTTTTT. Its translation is CATSKTSGEGPTGELFF.

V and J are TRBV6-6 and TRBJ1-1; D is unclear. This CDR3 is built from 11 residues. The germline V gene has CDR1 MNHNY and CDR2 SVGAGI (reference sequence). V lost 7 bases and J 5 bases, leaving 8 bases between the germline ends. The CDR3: CASNRETEAFF. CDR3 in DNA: TGTGCCAGCAACCGGGAGACTGAAGCTTTCTTT.

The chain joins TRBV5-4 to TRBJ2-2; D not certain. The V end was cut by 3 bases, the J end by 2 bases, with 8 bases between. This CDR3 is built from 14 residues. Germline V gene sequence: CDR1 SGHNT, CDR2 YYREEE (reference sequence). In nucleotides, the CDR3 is TGTGCCAGCAGCTCCGACTTCAACACCGGGGAGCTGTTTTTT. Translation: CASSSDFNTGELFF.

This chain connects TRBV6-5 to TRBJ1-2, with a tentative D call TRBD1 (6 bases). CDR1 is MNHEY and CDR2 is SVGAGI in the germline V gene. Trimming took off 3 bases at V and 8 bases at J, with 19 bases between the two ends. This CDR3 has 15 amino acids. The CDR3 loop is CASSYSLTGSGGYTF. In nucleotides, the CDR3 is TGTGCCAGCAGTTATTCTCTGACAGGATCGGGAGGCTACACCTTC.

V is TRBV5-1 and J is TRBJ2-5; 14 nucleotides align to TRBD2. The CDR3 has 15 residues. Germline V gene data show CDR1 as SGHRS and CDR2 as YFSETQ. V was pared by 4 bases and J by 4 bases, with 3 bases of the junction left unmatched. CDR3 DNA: TGCGCCAGCAGCCCGGGACTAGCGGGAGTAGAGACCCAGTACTTC. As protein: CASSPGLAGVETQYF.

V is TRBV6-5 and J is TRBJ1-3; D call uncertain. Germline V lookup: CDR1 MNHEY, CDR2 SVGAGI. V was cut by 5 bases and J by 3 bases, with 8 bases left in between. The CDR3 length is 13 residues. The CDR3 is CASSTYSGNTIYF. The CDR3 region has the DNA TGTGCCAGCAGTACCTACAGTGGAAACACCATATATTTT.

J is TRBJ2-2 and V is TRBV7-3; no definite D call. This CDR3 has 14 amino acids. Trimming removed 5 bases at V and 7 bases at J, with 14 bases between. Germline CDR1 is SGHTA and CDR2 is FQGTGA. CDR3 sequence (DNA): TGTGCCAGCAGCCGCGAAGATCGCAACGGGGAGCTGTTTTTT. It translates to CASSREDRNGELFF.